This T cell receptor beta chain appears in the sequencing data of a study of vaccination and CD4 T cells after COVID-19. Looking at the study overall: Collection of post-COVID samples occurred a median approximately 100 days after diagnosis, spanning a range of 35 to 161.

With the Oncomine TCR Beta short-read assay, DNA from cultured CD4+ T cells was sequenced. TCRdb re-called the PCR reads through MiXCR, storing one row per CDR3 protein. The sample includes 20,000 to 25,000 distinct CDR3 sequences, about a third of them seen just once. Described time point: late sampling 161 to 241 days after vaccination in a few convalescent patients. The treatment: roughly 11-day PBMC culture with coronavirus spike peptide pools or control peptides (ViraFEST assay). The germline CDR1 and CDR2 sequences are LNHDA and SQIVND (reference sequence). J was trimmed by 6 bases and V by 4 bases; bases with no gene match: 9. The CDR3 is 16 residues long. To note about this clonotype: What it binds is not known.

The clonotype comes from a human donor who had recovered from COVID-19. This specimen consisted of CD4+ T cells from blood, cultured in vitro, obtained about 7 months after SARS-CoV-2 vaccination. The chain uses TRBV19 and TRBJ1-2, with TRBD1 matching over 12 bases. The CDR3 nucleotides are TGTGCCAGTAGTACTACTACCGGGACAGGGGGCAATGGCTACACCTTC. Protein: CASSTTTGTGGNGYTF.